Listed below are T cell receptor beta chains from one sample, sequenced in a study of blood T cell repertoires in COVID-19. TCRdb keeps only in-frame clones here, not all; method: immunoSEQ multiplex PCR. The sample has hundreds of thousands of clones, around 90% seen once. The material sequenced was peripheral blood. All receptors come from a man aged 55 to 70 who had recovered from COVID-19. Each CDR3 is given with its conserved first and last residue. Each record gives: D gene, J gene, clone size, V gene, CDR3 protein, CDR3 DNA. A D gene is named only where the DNA matches it firmly. The size entry is marked missing in some rows and otherwise reads once, few, many or a size class.

TRBD2,TRBJ2-3,NA,TRBV6-7,CASSYGRGRATDTQYF,TGTGCCAGCAGTTACGGACGCGGGAGGGCCACAGATACGCAGTATTTT
NA,TRBJ1-4,NA,TRBV7-9,CASSPGLGMEEKLFF,TGTGCCAGCAGCCCCGGACTAGGGATGGAAGAAAAACTGTTTTTT
NA,TRBJ1-2,NA,TRBV24-1,CATSDLSFNYGYTF,TGTGCCACCAGTGATTTAAGCTTTAACTATGGCTACACCTTC
NA,TRBJ2-7,NA,TRBV28,CASNLRGWVHEQYF,TGTGCCAGCAACCTCCGGGGATGGGTCCACGAGCAGTACTTC
NA,TRBJ2-4,NA,TRBV7-4,CASTQFTTKNIQYF,TGTGCCAGCACCCAGTTTACAACCAAAAACATTCAGTACTTC
NA,TRBJ1-5,few,TRBV19,CASVGRGNQPQHF,TGTGCCAGCGTGGGGAGGGGCAATCAGCCCCAGCATTTT
TRBD1,TRBJ2-1,NA,TRBV15,CATSRGRQGFWNEQFF,TGTGCCACCAGCAGGGGGCGACAGGGTTTTTGGAATGAGCAGTTCTTC
TRBD2,TRBJ2-3,NA,TRBV19,CASSRSSGRTDTQYF,TGTGCCAGTAGTAGGTCGAGCGGGAGAACAGATACGCAGTATTTT
TRBD1,TRBJ1-2,NA,TRBV5-1,CASSGGQGIYGYTF,TGCGCCAGCAGCGGAGGACAGGGGATCTATGGCTACACCTTC
NA,TRBJ1-4,NA,TRBV15,CATSRDPGRTNEKLFF,TGTGCCACCAGCAGAGACCCGGGAAGGACTAATGAAAAACTGTTTTTT
TRBD2,TRBJ2-1,NA,TRBV5-8,CASSLGAGGYNEQFF,TGTGCCAGCAGCTTGGGTGCGGGGGGCTACAATGAGCAGTTCTTC
TRBD2,TRBJ2-1,NA,TRBV20-1,CSASFSGRMHNEQFF,TGCAGTGCTAGTTTTAGCGGGAGGATGCACAATGAGCAGTTCTTC